One sample yielded the 21 T cell receptor beta chains listed below, sequenced in a study of CD8 T cells in Susac syndrome. After extraction with the RNeasy kit, about 0.45 to 1 ug of the RNA was reverse transcribed using random hexamers. In TCRdb, the immunoSEQ multiplex PCR reads were re-called with MiXCR into one record per CDR3 protein. This sample yields approximately 180,000 distinct CDR3 sequences, of which around 93% are seen a single time; roughly 0.094% belongs to the top ten. Sequences were obtained from CD4+ T cells from PBMCs. Receptors were obtained from a human donor with multiple sclerosis.

The rearrangement links TRBV14 to TRBJ2-7; D uncertain. V was trimmed by 0 bases and J by 3 bases, leaving 6 bases between them. The CDR3 runs 13 residues. Per germline, CDR1 SGHDN and CDR2 FVKESK. CDR3 nucleotides: TGTGCCAGCAGCCAAGATGCCTTCTACGAGCAGTACTTC. Its protein is CASSQDAFYEQYF. Together with reference TRBV14 and TRBJ2-7, the CDR3 gives the full variable domain: EAGVTQFPSHSVIEKGQTVTLRCDPISGHDNLYWYRRVMGKEIKFLLHFVKESKQDESGMPNNRFLAERTGGTYSTLKVQPAELEDSGVYFCASSQDAFYEQYFGPGTRLTVT.

V usage is TRBV10-3 and J usage is TRBJ2-3, with 8 bases matching TRBD1. Germline assignment: CDR1 ENHRY and CDR2 SYGVKD. V gave up 6 bases and J gave up 2 bases; unmatched junction bases: 1. This CDR3 is 13 amino acids long. This CDR3 reads CAIRGQVTDTQYF. CDR3 in DNA: TGTGCCATCAGGGGACAGGTCACAGATACGCAGTATTTT.

V usage is TRBV6-5 and J usage is TRBJ2-7, with TRBD1 identical over 7 bases. CDR1 is MNHEY and CDR2 is SVGAGI in the germline V gene. The CDR3 spans 13 residues. Trimming took 6 bases from V and 7 from J; bases not matched to a gene: 9. The CDR3 sequence: CASRTGVWGEQYF. The CDR3 DNA follows: TGTGCCAGCAGAACAGGGGTATGGGGAGAGCAGTACTTC.

This clonotype was seen just once. The J gene is TRBJ1-5, the V gene TRBV2, with D tentatively TRBD1 (5 bases). V gave up 5 bases and J gave up 1 base, with 15 bases separating them. Per germline, CDR1 SNHLY and CDR2 FYNNEI. This CDR3 region has 16 residues. CDR3 nucleotide sequence: TGTGCCAGCAGTCAGGCCTCAGGGTCCAGCAATCAGCCCCAGCATTTT. It translates to CASSQASGSSNQPQHF.

The rearrangement joins TRBV24-1 to TRBJ2-7; 12 positions agree with TRBD1. With 3 bases clipped from V and 7 bases from J, the junction kept 12 bases outside the gene matches. CDR3 length: 17 residues. CDR1 and CDR2 from the germline V gene are KGHDR and SFDVKD. The CDR3 DNA sequence: TGTGCCACCAGTGATGGGATTATAGGGACAGGGGGCGAGGAGCAGTACTTC. Protein: CATSDGIIGTGGEEQYF.

This clonotype was seen more than once but under ten times. The chain recombines TRBV6-1 with TRBJ2-5; D uncertain. Germline-derived CDR1 and CDR2 are MNHNS and SASEGT. The CDR3 spans 11 residues. The V and J ends lost 9 bases and 0 bases respectively, with 5 bases between them. The CDR3 is CASRDQETQYF. CDR3 sequence (DNA): TGTGCCAGTCGGGACCAAGAGACCCAGTACTTC.

The CDR3 DNA reads as TGTGCCAGCAGCCTCAGGGAGACTAATGAAAAACTGTTTTTT. Translated, it gives CASSLRETNEKLFF. The rearrangement uses TRBV9 and TRBJ1-4; TRBD1 might be the D (5 bases). The CDR3 has 14 amino acids. V was cut by 4 bases and J by 2 bases, with 9 bases left in between. In germline, CDR1 is SGDLS, CDR2 YYNGEE. Full variable domain (missing parts from reference TRBV9 and TRBJ1-4): DSGVTQTPKHLITATGQRVTLRCSPRSGDLSVYWYQQSLDQGLQFLIQYYNGEERAKGNILERFSAQQFPDLHSELNLSSLELGDSALYFCASSLRETNEKLFFGSGTQLSVL.

This clonotype was picked up one time. This chain links TRBV5-1 with TRBJ2-7; D ambiguous. CDR1 is SGHRS and CDR2 is YFSETQ in the germline V gene. The V and J ends lost 2 bases and 2 bases respectively, with 11 bases between them. The CDR3 sequence is 14 residues long. The CDR3 is CASSLNLNPYEQYF. The DNA of the CDR3 is TGCGCCAGCAGCTTAAACCTGAATCCCTACGAGCAGTACTTC.

The chain joins TRBV9 to TRBJ1-3; maybe TRBD1 (6 bases). V lost 0 bases to trimming and J lost 2 bases, with 9 bases between them. Germline-derived CDR1 and CDR2 are SGDLS and YYNGEE. This CDR3 has 15 amino acids. The CDR3 region is CASSVGQGPGNTIYF. The CDR3 bases are TGTGCCAGCAGCGTAGGGCAGGGGCCTGGAAACACCATATATTTT.

This clonotype was detected once. The rearrangement links TRBV12-3 or TRBV12-4 to TRBJ2-3; possible D gene TRBD2, 5 bases. This CDR3 is 14 amino acids long. Trimming removed 3 bases at V and 2 bases at J, with 9 bases between. CDR3 sequence reads: CASSFTGSTDTQYF. The DNA of the CDR3 is TGTGCCAGCAGTTTTACGGGGTCCACAGATACGCAGTATTTT.

The J gene is TRBJ1-2, the V gene TRBV20-1, with D uncertain. This CDR3 has 12 amino acids. Trimming shortened V by 1 base and J by 2 bases, and 5 bases separated the two germline ends. In germline, CDR1 is DFQATT, CDR2 SNEGSKA (reference sequence). CDR3 sequence (DNA): TGCAGTGCTAGAGTCCCGAACTATGGCTACACCTTC. It codes for CSARVPNYGYTF.

This chain links TRBV7-2 with TRBJ1-1; no firm D call. The V and J ends lost 1 base and 3 bases respectively, with 12 bases between them. The germline V gene encodes CDR1 SGHTA and CDR2 FQGNSA. CDR3 length: 15 residues. CDR3 coding DNA: TGTGCCAGCAGCTTAGTTTTCGGGCAGTACACTGAAGCTTTCTTT. The encoded protein is CASSLVFGQYTEAFF.

This clonotype came up once. The rearrangement uses TRBV18 and TRBJ2-7; 7 bases match TRBD1. Germline lookup yields CDR1 KGHSH and CDR2 LQKENI. Trimming took 6 bases from V and 5 from J; bases not matched to a gene: 13. The CDR3 has 15 amino acids. CDR3 in DNA: TGTGCCAGCTCCCCCCAATTAGGGGGCAGTGACGAGCAGTACTTC. Protein product: CASSPQLGGSDEQYF. Full variable domain (outside the CDR3, taken from reference TRBV18 and TRBJ2-7): NAGVMQNPRHLVRRRGQEARLRCSPMKGHSHVYWYRQLPEEGLKFMVYLQKENIIDESGMPKERFSAEFPKEGPSILRIQQVVRGDSAAYFCASSPQLGGSDEQYFGPGTRLTVT.

V is TRBV18 and J is TRBJ1-2; TRBD1 aligns across 10 bases. After removal of 3 bases from V and 5 bases from J, the junction contained 3 bases not matched to a gene. CDR3 size: 14 residues. Germline V gives CDR1 KGHSH, CDR2 LQKENI. The CDR3 spells CASSPDRGHYGYTF. CDR3 sequence (DNA): TGTGCCAGCTCACCCGACAGGGGGCATTATGGCTACACCTTC.

The chain couples TRBV12-3 or TRBV12-4 to TRBJ2-5; 7 nucleotides align to TRBD1. The ends lost 6 bases at V and 1 base at J; junction bases unmatched: 11. The CDR3 has 16 residues. CDR3 nucleotide sequence: TGTGCCAGCAGGCCTACGACAGGGCCGATCCAAGAGACCCAGTACTTC. It translates to CASRPTTGPIQETQYF.

The gene calls are TRBV2 and TRBJ2-2, with D perhaps matching TRBD2 (6 bases). CDR1 is SNHLY, CDR2 FYNNEI, per germline. Trimming removed 1 base from V and 4 bases from J, with 10 bases in between. CDR3 size: 15 residues. The CDR3 is CASSEGGAGTGELFF. The CDR3 nucleotides read TGTGCCAGCAGTGAAGGCGGGGCAGGCACCGGGGAGCTGTTTTTT.

This clonotype was counted a single time. This chain joins TRBV4-3 and TRBJ2-7; 8 bases line up with TRBD2. CDR3 length: 16 amino acids. Germline V lookup: CDR1 LGHNA, CDR2 YSLEER. The V segment lost 0 bases and the J segment 5 bases; nucleotides outside the gene matches: 9. The CDR3 DNA follows: TGCGCCAGCAGCCAAGATCTTGTTAGCGGGATACACGAGCAGTACTTC. This sequence encodes CASSQDLVSGIHEQYF.

The rearrangement joins TRBV28 to TRBJ1-6; TRBD1 aligns across 7 bases. The V gene's germline CDR1 is MDHEN and CDR2 SYDVKM. Trimming took 6 bases from V and 13 from J; bases not matched to a gene: 12. CDR3 length: 14 residues. The CDR3 bases are TGTGCCAGCAGCCAGGGACAGTATAGCTCCCCCCTCCACTTT. Translating gives CASSQGQYSSPLHF.

The J gene is TRBJ2-1, the V gene TRBV6-2 or TRBV6-3; no clear D gene. Germline CDR1 and CDR2: MNHEY and SVGEGT. CDR3 size: 16 residues. The V gene lost 5 bases and the J gene lost 7 bases, with 21 bases spanning the gap. The CDR3 loop reads CASSVLAARRRNEQFF. The CDR3 DNA reads as TGTGCCAGCAGTGTATTAGCAGCCCGAAGACGGAATGAGCAGTTCTTC.

This chain links TRBV6-6 with TRBJ1-2; D is uncertain. The germline V gene has CDR1 MNHNY and CDR2 SVGAGI (reference sequence). The CDR3 loop spans 14 amino acids. V was clipped by 2 bases and J by 0 bases, with 7 bases between them. CDR3 amino acids: CASSYGVTNYGYTF. The CDR3 nucleotides read TGTGCCAGCAGTTACGGAGTAACTAACTATGGCTACACCTTC.

V gene TRBV2 combines with J gene TRBJ2-2; D gene unclear. The germline V and J ends were trimmed by 6 bases and 7 bases, with 15 bases remaining between them. Germline V gene data show CDR1 as SNHLY and CDR2 as FYNNEI. This CDR3 region has 14 residues. CDR3 sequence: CASSPTGGNGELFF. As DNA, the CDR3 is TGTGCCAGCAGCCCCACCGGCGGAAACGGGGAGCTGTTTTTT.